This paragraph covers one T cell receptor beta chain sequence. This table comes from immunoSEQ multiplex PCR, and its TCRdb copy is limited to in-frame clones, with some not included. Of about 160,000 clones listed, over 80% are singletons. The entry originates in a study of blood T cell repertoires in COVID-19. Study details: Both acute and convalescent COVID-19 samples were obtained from the United States, Italy and Spain. T cells, B-cell-depleted T cells, or PBMCs provided the cDNA or gDNA that served as material.

The germline V gene has CDR1 SGHRS and CDR2 YFSETQ. The CDR3 contains 16 residues. Unmatched junction bases numbered 6, after V lost 1 base and J lost 3 bases. This sequence was found in a woman aged 55-70 years who had recovered from COVID-19. The sample was peripheral blood. V and J are TRBV5-1 and TRBJ1-5; 8 bases agree with TRBD1. As DNA, the CDR3 is TGCGCCAGCAGCTTGTCCCCGACAGGGGACAATCAGCCCCAGCATTTT. This encodes CASSLSPTGDNQPQHF.